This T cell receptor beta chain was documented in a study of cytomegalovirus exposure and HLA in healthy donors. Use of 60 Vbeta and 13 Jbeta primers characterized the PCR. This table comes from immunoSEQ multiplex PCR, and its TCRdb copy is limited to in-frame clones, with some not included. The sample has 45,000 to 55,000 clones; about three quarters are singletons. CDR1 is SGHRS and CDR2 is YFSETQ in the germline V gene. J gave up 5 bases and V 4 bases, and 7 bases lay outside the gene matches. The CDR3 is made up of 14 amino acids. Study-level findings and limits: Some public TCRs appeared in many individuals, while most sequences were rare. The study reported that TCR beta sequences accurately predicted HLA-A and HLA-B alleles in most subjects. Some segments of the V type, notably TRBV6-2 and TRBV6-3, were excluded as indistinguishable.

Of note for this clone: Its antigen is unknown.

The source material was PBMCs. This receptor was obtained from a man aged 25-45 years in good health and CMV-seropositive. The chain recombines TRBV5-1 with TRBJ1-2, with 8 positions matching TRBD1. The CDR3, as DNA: TGCGCCAGCAGCCCGGACAGGGCCCAGTATGGCTACACCTTC. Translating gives CASSPDRAQYGYTF.